This T cell receptor (beta chain) appears in the sequencing data of a study of cytomegalovirus exposure and HLA in healthy donors. Measured with immunoSEQ multiplex PCR; TCRdb has only the in-frame clones, and not every one. Here the sample spans 250,000 to 400,000 clones, roughly 87% being singletons. Study-wide results and caveats: In a later analysis, first-cohort TCR clusters were found to tend to co-occur in the 120 validation repertoires.

V shed 4 bases, J shed 5 bases, and the junction held 6 bases outside the gene matches. The CDR3 has 16 residues. The V gene's germline CDR1 is PRHDT and CDR2 FYEKMQ (reference sequence). Donors were drawn from the approximately 120-subject validation cohort, separate from the approximately 640-subject first cohort. On this clone: What it recognizes is unknown.

The source of this sequence is a man aged 30 to 45 in good health and CMV-seronegative. The genes are TRBV13 and TRBJ2-3, with 13 bases lining up with TRBD2. Sequencing was done on a sample of PBMCs. CDR3 coding DNA: TGTGCCAGCAGCTCCCTTCGACTAGCGGGGGGAGATACGCAGTATTTT. It codes for CASSSLRLAGGDTQYF.